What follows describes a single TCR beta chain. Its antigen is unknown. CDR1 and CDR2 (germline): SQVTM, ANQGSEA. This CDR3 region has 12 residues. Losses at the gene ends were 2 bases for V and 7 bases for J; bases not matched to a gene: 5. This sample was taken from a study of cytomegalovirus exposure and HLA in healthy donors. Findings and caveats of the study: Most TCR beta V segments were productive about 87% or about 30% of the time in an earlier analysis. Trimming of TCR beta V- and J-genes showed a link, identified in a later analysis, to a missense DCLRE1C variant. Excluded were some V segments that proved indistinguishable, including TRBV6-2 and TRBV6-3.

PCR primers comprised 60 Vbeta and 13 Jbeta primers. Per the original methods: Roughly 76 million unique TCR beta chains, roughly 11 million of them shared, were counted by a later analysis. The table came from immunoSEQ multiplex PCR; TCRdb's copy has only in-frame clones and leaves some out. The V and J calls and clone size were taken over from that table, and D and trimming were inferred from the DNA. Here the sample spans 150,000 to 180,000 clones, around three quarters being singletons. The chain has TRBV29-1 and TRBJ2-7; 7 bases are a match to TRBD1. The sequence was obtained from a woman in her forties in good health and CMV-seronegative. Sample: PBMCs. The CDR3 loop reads CSVETGEEEQYF. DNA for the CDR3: TGCAGCGTTGAAACAGGGGAAGAGGAGCAGTACTTC.